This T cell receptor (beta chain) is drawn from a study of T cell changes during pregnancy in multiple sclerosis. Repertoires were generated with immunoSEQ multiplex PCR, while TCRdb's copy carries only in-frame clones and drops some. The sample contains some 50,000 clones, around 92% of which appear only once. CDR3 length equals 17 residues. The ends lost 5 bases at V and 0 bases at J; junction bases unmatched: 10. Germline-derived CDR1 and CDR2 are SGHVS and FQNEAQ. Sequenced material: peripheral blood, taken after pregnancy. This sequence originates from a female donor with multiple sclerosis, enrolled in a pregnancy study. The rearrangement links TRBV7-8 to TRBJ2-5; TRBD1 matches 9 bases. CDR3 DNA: TGTGCCAGCAGCCCCGGGACAGGGAGCTTGTACCAAGAGACCCAGTACTTC. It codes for CASSPGTGSLYQETQYF.